Shown below are 19 T cell receptor beta chains from a single sample sequenced in a study of blood T cell repertoires in COVID-19. Sequenced by immunoSEQ multiplex PCR; TCRdb stores in-frame clones only, minus some. This table has about 240,000 clones, around 83% appearing once. Sequenced input: peripheral blood. These receptor sequences come from a woman in her late teens or twenties with acute or convalescent COVID-19.

The chain carries TRBV4-2 and TRBJ2-7; TRBD2 aligns across 10 bases. In germline, CDR1 is LGHNA, CDR2 YNFKEQ. J lost 2 bases, V lost 1 base, and 2 bases had no gene match. The length of the CDR3 is 15 residues. CDR3 region: CASSQGTSGTYEQYF. The CDR3 bases are TGTGCCAGCAGCCAAGGGACTAGCGGAACCTACGAGCAGTACTTC.

The chain links TRBV24-1 to TRBJ1-2; TRBD1 agrees at 8 bases. The CDR3 contains 15 residues. Germline V lookup: CDR1 KGHDR, CDR2 SFDVKD. J was trimmed by 6 bases and V by 4 bases; bases with no gene match: 9. DNA for the CDR3: TGTGCCACCAGTGACCCGCCAGGACAGGGTAATGGCTACACCTTC. Its protein product is CATSDPPGQGNGYTF.

This chain uses TRBV9 with TRBJ1-1, with 8 bases identical to TRBD1. The CDR3 runs 15 residues. V lost 0 bases, J lost 6 bases, and 7 bases stayed unmatched. Germline values: CDR1 SGDLS, CDR2 YYNGEE. The CDR3 coding sequence is TGTGCCAGCAGCGTAGTACCCGGGACAGGTTCTGAAGCTTTCTTT. Amino acid sequence: CASSVVPGTGSEAFF.

In its sample, this clone was seen a few times. V and J are TRBV7-9 and TRBJ2-7; the match to TRBD2 covers 8 bases. With 11 bases clipped from V and 3 bases from J, the junction kept 3 bases outside the gene matches. Germline V gene sequence: CDR1 SEHNR, CDR2 FQNEAQ (reference sequence). CDR3 length: 11 amino acids. This CDR3 is CASGGFYEQYF. CDR3 bases: TGTGCCTCGGGAGGGTTCTACGAGCAGTACTTC.

The gene calls are TRBV28 and TRBJ2-5, with D maybe TRBD2 (6 bases). Trimming cost V 4 bases and J 3 bases, with 24 bases left between them. Looked up from germline, CDR1 is MDHEN and CDR2 is SYDVKM. The CDR3 contains 18 residues. CDR3 in DNA: TGTGCCAGCAGTTGGTCGGCTAGCGAGCCACCAATTAAAGAGACCCAGTACTTC. Translating gives CASSWSASEPPIKETQYF. The whole variable domain, filled in from reference TRBV28 and TRBJ2-5, reads DVKVTQSSRYLVKRTGEKVFLECVQDMDHENMFWYRQDPGLGLRLIYFSYDVKMKEKGDIPEGYSVSREKKERFSLILESASTNQTSMYLCASSWSASEPPIKETQYFGPGTRLLVL.

This chain links TRBV28 with TRBJ2-1; 11 bases align to TRBD2. J lost 8 bases, V lost 4 bases, and 16 bases had no gene match. This CDR3 spans 18 amino acids. Per germline, CDR1 MDHEN and CDR2 SYDVKM. CDR3 nucleotide sequence: TGTGCCAGCAGTTCCCCGGGGGCTAGCGGGAGGCGTTTGGATGAGCAGTTCTTC. Its translation is CASSSPGASGRRLDEQFF.

This clone has a handful of counts. The chain uses TRBV6-2 or TRBV6-3 and TRBJ2-7; a weak D match, TRBD2 (6 bases). V was shortened by 2 bases and J by 2 bases, with 10 bases between the two germline ends. The CDR3 contains 14 residues. The germline V gene has CDR1 MNHEY and CDR2 SVGEGT. CDR3 in amino acids: CASSYGGSTYEQYF. DNA for the CDR3: TGTGCCAGCAGTTACGGGGGGTCTACCTACGAGCAGTACTTC.

V usage is TRBV6-5 and J usage is TRBJ2-2; 7 nucleotides match TRBD1. CDR3 length: 16 residues. With V trimmed by 3 bases and J by 0 bases, 4 bases remained unmatched. Germline V gene sequence: CDR1 MNHEY, CDR2 SVGAGI. CDR3 sequence (DNA): TGTGCCAGCAGTTATCCGACAGGGTCGAACACCGGGGAGCTGTTTTTT. Amino acids: CASSYPTGSNTGELFF.

V usage is TRBV19 and J usage is TRBJ1-6; TRBD1 might be the D (6 bases). Germline assignment: CDR1 LNHDA and CDR2 SQIVND (reference sequence). V shed 7 bases and J shed 6 bases, with 13 bases lying between them. The CDR3 is 14 residues long. The CDR3 coding sequence is TGTGCCAGTACTCAGGGGTTGCGTAATTCACCCCTCCACTTT. Encoded protein: CASTQGLRNSPLHF.

This chain uses TRBV19 with TRBJ1-1; D possibly corresponds to TRBD1 (5 bases). The CDR3 covers 14 residues. Germline CDR1 reads LNHDA; CDR2 reads SQIVND (reference sequence). V lost 5 bases and J 1 base, leaving 11 bases between the germline ends. The CDR3 nucleotides are TGTGCCAGTAGTCGGCGGGGGACGAACACTGAAGCTTTCTTT. Amino acids: CASSRRGTNTEAFF.

The genes are TRBV2 and TRBJ2-1; 7 nucleotides line up with TRBD1. CDR1 is SNHLY, CDR2 FYNNEI, per germline. The CDR3 totals 14 residues. Trimming removed 4 bases from V and 10 bases from J; junction bases left unmatched: 10. This CDR3 reads CASSVQGVFREQFF. The DNA of the CDR3 is TGTGCCAGCAGTGTTCAGGGGGTTTTCAGGGAGCAGTTCTTC.

J is TRBJ2-5 and V is TRBV10-3; 11 nucleotides agree with TRBD1. The CDR3 has 13 residues. V lost 11 bases and J lost 3; bases outside the gene matches: 5. Germline lookup yields CDR1 ENHRY and CDR2 SYGVKD. The CDR3 DNA sequence: TGTGCCGTTGAGGGACAGGGGGAAGAGACCCAGTACTTC. Its translation: CAVEGQGEETQYF.

V is TRBV5-1 and J is TRBJ2-7; TRBD1 is a possible D gene (7 bases). There are 16 residues in the CDR3. The germline V gene has CDR1 SGHRS and CDR2 YFSETQ. The V gene lost 3 bases and the J gene lost 0 bases, with 16 bases spanning the gap. The DNA for the CDR3 is TGCGCCAGCAGCTGGGGGGTCGGGACAGCCTCCTACGAGCAGTACTTC. Translated: CASSWGVGTASYEQYF.

The chain is built from TRBV9 and TRBJ2-1; maybe TRBD1 (5 bases). The CDR3 is made up of 13 amino acids. Trimming stripped 3 bases from V and 8 bases from J, with 12 bases between. Germline V gene lookup returns CDR1 SGDLS and CDR2 YYNGEE. The CDR3 DNA reads TGTGCCAGCAGCGAGGGGCTAGTCCATGAGCAGTTCTTC. Residues: CASSEGLVHEQFF.

This clone is judged medium-sized. The chain uses TRBV24-1 and TRBJ1-3; TRBD1 is a possible D gene (5 bases). Trimming removed 7 bases at V and 3 bases at J, with 9 bases between. This CDR3 contains 13 residues. Germline CDR1 reads KGHDR; CDR2 reads SFDVKD. The CDR3 region is CATSQGGGNTIYF. The CDR3 DNA is TGTGCCACCAGCCAGGGAGGTGGAAACACCATATATTTT.

This clone appeared a few times. The rearrangement uses TRBV18 and TRBJ1-2; 7 bases are a match to TRBD1. CDR1 is KGHSH, CDR2 LQKENI, per germline. V trimming: 3 bases; J trimming: 4 bases; junction bases outside the gene matches: 8. The CDR3 is 15 amino acids. In DNA, the CDR3 is TGTGCCAGCTCACCGGACAGGTCGAACCCCTATGGCTACACCTTC. Translated, it gives CASSPDRSNPYGYTF.

The genes are TRBV6-6 and TRBJ2-3; a possible D gene is TRBD2 (5 bases). The CDR3 is 15 amino acids. Germline CDR1 and CDR2: MNHNY and SVGAGI (reference sequence). V lost 1 base and J lost 4, with 12 bases in between. In DNA form, the CDR3 reads TGTGCCAGCAGTTACTATTCTAGCTTGGCAGATACGCAGTATTTT. Protein sequence: CASSYYSSLADTQYF.

This clone was seen more than once but under ten times. The chain combines TRBV5-1 with TRBJ1-1, with unresolved D. In germline, CDR1 is SGHRS, CDR2 YFSETQ. This CDR3 region has 13 residues. V lost 2 bases and J lost 1, with 6 bases in between. This CDR3 is CASSFDKNTEAFF. The CDR3 region has the DNA TGCGCCAGCAGCTTTGACAAGAACACTGAAGCTTTCTTT.

This clone was recorded only once. This chain connects TRBV28 to TRBJ2-7, with D perhaps matching TRBD1 (6 bases). The CDR3 contains 14 residues. The V gene's germline CDR1 is MDHEN and CDR2 SYDVKM. Trimming took off 7 bases at V and 0 bases at J, with 13 bases between the two ends. Written as DNA, the CDR3 is TGTGCCAGCACAGGACAGAGGAGCTCCTACGAGCAGTACTTC. Its translation is CASTGQRSSYEQYF.